These 18 T cell receptor beta chains share one sample of origin, sequenced in a study of T cell clusters in autoimmune cytopenias. Some 40,000 genome equivalents of blood DNA were amplified for TRB. One tube held mixed TRB-A and TRB-B primer pools for touch-down PCR. No DNA is given; TCRdb re-called the multiplex PCR reads and lists each CDR3 protein once. This sample's clone table lists around 7,900 distinct CDR3 sequences. Sequencing input: peripheral blood. All receptors come from a human donor with an autoimmune cytopenia or autoimmune hepatitis (not recorded which).

This clonotype is labeled medium-sized (0.01 to 0.1%) based on frequency. This chain joins TRBV13 and TRBJ1-1; TCRdb's assignment of TRBD1 cannot be checked, as there is no DNA. The CDR3 consists of 14 residues. Germline CDR1 and CDR2: PRHDT and FYEKMQ (reference sequence). CDR3 residues: CASSSRARYTEAFF.

V gene TRBV30 combines with J gene TRBJ1-2. Germline CDR1 and CDR2: GTSNPN and SVGIG (reference sequence). CDR3 length: 11 residues. Here the CDR3 reads CASMVKGGYTF.

Frequency places this clonotype as medium-sized (0.01 to 0.1%). V is TRBV12-3 or TRBV12-4 and J is TRBJ2-5; there is no DNA to check the TCRdb D call of TRBD2. CDR3 size: 14 residues. CDR3 loop: CASSAAQAGETQYF.

This chain uses TRBV13 with TRBJ2-7; TCRdb designates TRBD1, a call that cannot be tested without DNA. The CDR3 loop spans 13 amino acids. CDR1 is PRHDT and CDR2 is FYEKMQ in the germline V gene (reference sequence). This CDR3 is CASSPGPGNEQYF.

The V gene is TRBV19, the J gene TRBJ2-4. CDR3 length: 13 residues. Per germline, CDR1 LNHDA and CDR2 SQIVND (reference sequence). CDR3: CASSTPGQNIQYF.

The V and J genes are TRBV27 and TRBJ2-7; as DNA is missing, the TRBD1 call by TCRdb cannot be tested. The CDR3 sequence is 12 residues long. Germline CDR1 is MNHEY and CDR2 is SMNVEV (reference sequence). The CDR3 region is CASRDPHYEQYF.

The chain uses TRBV6-5 and TRBJ1-1; with no DNA, the TCRdb D assignment of TRBD1 cannot be verified. The CDR3 extends over 14 amino acids. Looked up from germline, CDR1 is MNHEY and CDR2 is SVGAGI. CDR3 residues: CASSTRGRDTEAFF.

The CDR3 region is CASSYAPRGGGYTF. The chain uses TRBV6-5 and TRBJ1-2; TCRdb lists TRBD1, though no DNA is available to test this call. The CDR3 totals 14 residues. The germline CDR1 and CDR2 sequences are MNHEY and SVGAGI.

The chain links TRBV7-9 to TRBJ2-7; TCRdb's D call, TRBD1, is unchecked because there is no DNA. The germline V gene has CDR1 SEHNR and CDR2 FQNEAQ (reference sequence). The CDR3 sequence is 15 residues long. The CDR3: CASSQATGTRYEQYF. Filled out from reference TRBV7-9 and TRBJ2-7, the complete variable domain reads DTGVSQNPRHKITKRGQNVTFRCDPISEHNRLYWYRQTLGQGPEFLTYFQNEAQLEKSRLLSDRFSAERPKGSFSTLEIQRTEQGDSAMYLCASSQATGTRYEQYFGPGTRLTVT.

The rearrangement joins TRBV27 to TRBJ2-1. From germline, CDR1 is MNHEY and CDR2 SMNVEV (reference sequence). The CDR3 is made up of 14 amino acids. The CDR3: CASSLAGYRNEQFF.

This clonotype is labeled medium-sized based on frequency. The chain employs TRBV29-1 and TRBJ1-2. The CDR3 has 11 residues. In germline, CDR1 is SQVTM, CDR2 ANQGSEA. CDR3 loop: CSVVGLEGYTF.

By frequency, this clonotype registers large. The chain joins TRBV20-1 to TRBJ2-1; lacking DNA, the TRBD2 call made by TCRdb goes unchecked. This CDR3 has 16 residues. Germline values: CDR1 DFQATT, CDR2 SNEGSKA (reference sequence). The chain's CDR3 is CSARLEGALPENEQFF.

The V gene is TRBV6-2 or TRBV6-3, the J gene TRBJ2-6; checking the TCRdb D call of TRBD1 is not possible without DNA. The CDR3 length is 15 residues. Per the germline V gene, CDR1 is MNHEY and CDR2 is SVGEGT. CDR3 sequence: CASSYSVPGANVLTF.

The chain combines TRBV6-4 with TRBJ1-3; TCRdb names TRBD1, which stays unverified in the absence of DNA. This CDR3 contains 15 residues. Germline values: CDR1 MRHNA, CDR2 SNTAGT. CDR3 protein: CASSPGQISGNTIYF.

CDR3 protein: CASSQARSGYEQFF. The chain carries TRBV14 and TRBJ2-1. The CDR3 is 14 amino acids. Per the germline V gene, CDR1 is SGHDN and CDR2 is FVKESK. Drawing the rest from reference TRBV14 and TRBJ2-1, the complete variable domain is EAGVTQFPSHSVIEKGQTVTLRCDPISGHDNLYWYRRVMGKEIKFLLHFVKESKQDESGMPNNRFLAERTGGTYSTLKVQPAELEDSGVYFCASSQARSGYEQFFGPGTRLTVL.

This rearrangement joins TRBV2 to TRBJ2-3; TCRdb returns TRBD2, unconfirmable since there is no DNA. Looked up from germline, CDR1 is SNHLY and CDR2 is FYNNEI. The CDR3 runs to 15 residues. The CDR3 loop is CASSSRLADTDTQYF.

The chain's CDR3 is CASSYMRVGGSGNTIYF. The chain links TRBV6-4 to TRBJ1-3. The CDR3 contains 17 residues. The germline V gene encodes CDR1 MRHNA and CDR2 SNTAGT.

The chain has TRBV7-6 and TRBJ2-6. The germline V gene has CDR1 SGHVS and CDR2 FNYEAQ. This CDR3 has 16 residues. CDR3: CASSLYLNTGANVLTF.